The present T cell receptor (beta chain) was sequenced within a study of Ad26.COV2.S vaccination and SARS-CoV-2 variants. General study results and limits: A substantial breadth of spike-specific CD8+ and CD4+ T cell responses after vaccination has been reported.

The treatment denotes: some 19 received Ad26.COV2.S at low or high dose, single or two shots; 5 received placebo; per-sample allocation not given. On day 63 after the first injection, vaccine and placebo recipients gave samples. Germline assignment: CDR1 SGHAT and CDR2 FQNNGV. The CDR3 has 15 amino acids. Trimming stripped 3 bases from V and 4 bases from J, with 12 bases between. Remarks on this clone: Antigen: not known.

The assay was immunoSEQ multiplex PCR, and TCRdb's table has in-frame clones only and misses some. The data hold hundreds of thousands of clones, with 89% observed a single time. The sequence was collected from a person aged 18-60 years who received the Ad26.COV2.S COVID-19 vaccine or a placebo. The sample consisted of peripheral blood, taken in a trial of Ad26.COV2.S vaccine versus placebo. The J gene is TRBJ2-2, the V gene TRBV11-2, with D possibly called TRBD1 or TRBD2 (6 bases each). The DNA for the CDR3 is TGTGCCAGCAGCTTTCGGGGGCTCGGCACCGGGGAGCTGTTTTTT. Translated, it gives CASSFRGLGTGELFF.